This TCR beta chain was captured by sequencing in a study of OX40 agonist ivuxolimab in advanced cancers. Using immunoSEQ multiplex PCR, the repertoire was profiled, and TCRdb retains in-frame clones only, with some absent. The sample holds 25,000 to 30,000 clones, around 85% seen once. Trimming cost V 7 bases and J 1 base, with 10 bases left between them. Germline V CDR1 and CDR2: MNHNS, SASEGT. The CDR3 extends over 13 amino acids. This sequence was found in an adult with an advanced solid tumor such as melanoma, head and neck, liver or kidney cancer. Sequencing was performed on CD4+ or CD8+ T cells sorted from blood, taken in a trial of the OX40 agonist ivuxolimab. V gene TRBV6-1 combines with J gene TRBJ1-1, with unresolved D. The CDR3 region has the DNA TGTGCCAGCAAAACAGACCGGAACACTGAAGCTTTCTTT. Protein: CASKTDRNTEAFF.